This T cell receptor beta chain was identified in a study of blood T cell repertoires in COVID-19. On the study more broadly: The United States, Italy and Spain were the sources of the acute and convalescent COVID-19 samples. From T cells, B-cell-depleted T cells, or PBMCs came the material, which was cDNA or gDNA.

The V gene end was trimmed by 4 bases and the J gene end by 2 bases; junction bases not matched to a gene: 11. Germline V CDR1 and CDR2: MNHEY, SVGEGT. CDR3 length: 16 amino acids. The Seattle patients joined while their infection was active and were tracked longitudinally afterward. Original handling: Nucleated cell number was recorded as an estimate derived from reference gene primer amplification. Measured with immunoSEQ multiplex PCR; TCRdb has only the in-frame clones, and not every one. Clone size and V and J calls were adopted from that table, with D and trimming inferred from the DNA. In the table there are tens of thousands of clones, 80% to 85% of which are singletons.

The receptor comes from a young man with COVID-19, enrolled during active disease. This chain connects TRBV6-2 or TRBV6-3 to TRBJ2-7; 7 bases are a match to TRBD1. The sample comprised peripheral blood. CDR3 amino acids: CASSWGPPTGPYEQYF. The CDR3 DNA is TGTGCCAGCAGTTGGGGACCTCCGACAGGGCCCTACGAGCAGTACTTC.